This record concerns one T cell receptor (beta chain) sequence. Its antigen is not identified. Nominally healthy donors were sampled, though unrecorded immune exposures were likely. These data originate in a study of cytomegalovirus exposure and HLA in healthy donors. Study-level findings and limits: There were reportedly fewer N-insertions in an Asian-associated ancestry cluster than the approximately 600-donor mean, in a later analysis. In vitro assays verified that a few CMV-associated chains recognized CMV antigens specifically.

J lost 4 bases, V lost 5 bases, and 6 bases had no gene match. Germline CDR1 MNHEY, CDR2 SVGAGI. The CDR3 length is 14 residues. The PCR used 60 Vbeta and 13 Jbeta primers. Libraries were prepared by immunoSEQ multiplex PCR; TCRdb keeps only in-frame clonotypes and omits some of them. This sample has 160,000 or so clones, with roughly 73% found just once. V and J are TRBV6-5 and TRBJ1-1, with 8 bases lining up with TRBD1. The clonotype originates from a woman between 25 and 40 years old in good health and CMV-seronegative. The specimen was PBMCs. This chain's CDR3 is CASSPDRGFTEAFF. CDR3 nucleotide sequence: TGTGCCAGCAGTCCCGACAGGGGTTTCACTGAAGCTTTCTTT.